Here is one T cell receptor beta chain with its context. At one of its ends the junction is not consistent with the germline gene, which may arise from a read error. CDR1 and CDR2 (germline): SGDLS, YYNGEE. CDR3 size: 16 residues. The sample originates from a study of T cells in Graves' hyperthyroidism and ophthalmopathy. RNA transcripts provided the source from which TCR beta CDR3 regions were amplified. RT-PCR in the first round (using the HTBI primer set) targeted the TCR CDR3. TCRdb reanalysed the multiplex PCR reads using MiXCR and keeps one entry per CDR3 protein. The sample holds approximately 870,000 distinct CDR3 sequences, 38% seen once.

V and J are TRBV9 and TRBJ2-6; 9 positions match TRBD1. Material: blood. The receptor's source is a man between 18 and 29 years old with Graves' hyperthyroidism. In nucleotides, the CDR3 is TGTGTCAGCAGCGGAGGGGACAGGGCTGGGGCCAACGTCCTGACTTTC. Amino acid sequence: CVSSGGDRAGANVLTF.